This entry lists 8 T cell receptor beta chains sequenced from one sample in a study of cytomegalovirus exposure and HLA in healthy donors. Vbeta (60) and Jbeta (13) primers were used in the PCR. TCRdb's copy holds only in-frame clones and misses some; the assay was immunoSEQ multiplex PCR. The data contain 95,000 to 100,000 clones, 76% of them singletons. Material: PBMCs. These receptors were taken from a man aged 40-49 years in good health and CMV-seronegative.

The chain carries TRBV7-9 and TRBJ2-7; 8 bases match TRBD1. The CDR3 is made up of 11 amino acids. Germline-derived CDR1 and CDR2 are SEHNR and FQNEAQ (reference sequence). V lost 5 bases to trimming and J lost 7 bases; unmatched junction nucleotides: 1. CDR3 sequence: CASSDRGEQYF. CDR3 sequence (DNA): TGTGCCAGCAGCGACAGGGGAGAGCAGTACTTC.

The CDR3 is CASSVQASAYEQYF. The CDR3 bases are TGTGCCAGTAGTGTCCAGGCTTCAGCTTACGAGCAGTACTTC. The chain recombines TRBV19 with TRBJ2-7; D not certain. Trimming took 5 bases from V and 4 from J, leaving 15 bases between them. CDR1 LNHDA and CDR2 SQIVND come from the germline V gene (reference sequence). This CDR3 is 14 amino acids long.

V is TRBV28 and J is TRBJ2-1, with 7 bases lining up with TRBD2. J was trimmed by 6 bases and V by 3 bases; bases with no gene match: 2. CDR1 is MDHEN and CDR2 is SYDVKM in the germline V gene. The CDR3 has 13 amino acids. CDR3 in DNA: TGTGCCAGCAGTTTGGGAGGGCTCAATGAGCAGTTCTTC. Translated: CASSLGGLNEQFF.

The V call is TRBV2, the J call TRBJ2-1, with TRBD1 matching over 9 bases. Germline values: CDR1 SNHLY, CDR2 FYNNEI. The CDR3 sequence is 14 residues long. The J segment lost 6 bases and the V segment lost 4 bases, leaving 4 bases of the junction unmatched. This CDR3 reads CASSVDRGLNEQFF. The DNA for the CDR3 is TGTGCCAGCAGTGTGGACAGGGGACTCAATGAGCAGTTCTTC.

This sequence joins TRBV6-1 and TRBJ2-5, with 8 bases identical to TRBD1. The CDR3 is 15 residues long. J was trimmed by 4 bases and V by 6 bases; bases with no gene match: 10. The germline V gene encodes CDR1 MNHNS and CDR2 SASEGT. The DNA of the CDR3 is TGTGCCAGCAGAGACCAGGGGGCGCGTGGAGAGACCCAGTACTTC. Protein sequence: CASRDQGARGETQYF.

This sequence joins TRBV28 and TRBJ2-5; TRBD2 matches at 10 bases. Losses at the gene ends were 5 bases for V and 6 bases for J; bases not matched to a gene: 15. Germline CDR1 and CDR2: MDHEN and SYDVKM. This CDR3 region has 17 residues. CDR3 in DNA: TGTGCCAGCAGTCAACTATCAGGACTAGCGGACACGAAGACCCAGTACTTC. Translating gives CASSQLSGLADTKTQYF.

This chain uses TRBV30 with TRBJ1-2; tentatively, D is TRBD1 (6 bases). Germline CDR1 and CDR2: GTSNPN and SVGIG (reference sequence). Trimming took off 3 bases at V and 1 base at J, with 9 bases between the two ends. The CDR3 totals 13 residues. The CDR3 region has the DNA TGTGCCTGGAGGTCGGACAGTAACTATGGCTACACCTTC. Residues: CAWRSDSNYGYTF.

V and J are TRBV19 and TRBJ1-5; TRBD1 matches 8 bases. V was pared by 8 bases and J by 7 bases, with 13 bases of the junction left unmatched. This CDR3 spans 15 amino acids. CDR1 and CDR2 (germline): LNHDA, SQIVND (reference sequence). The CDR3 here is CASSDRGGFRQPQHF. In nucleotides, the CDR3 is TGTGCCAGTTCAGACAGGGGAGGTTTTAGGCAGCCCCAGCATTTT.